This T cell receptor (beta chain) originates from a study of control samples from healthy donors and cancer patients. This CDR3 has 16 amino acids. CDR1 and CDR2 from the germline V gene are MNHNY and SVGAGI (reference sequence). V lost 7 bases to trimming and J lost 5 bases; unmatched junction nucleotides: 13. Here immunoSEQ multiplex PCR was the method, and the copy in TCRdb shows in-frame clones only, minus some. The repertoire holds 100,000 to 150,000 clones, 80% to 95% seen once, with around 5.8% in the top ten. Sequenced input: blood. The chain links TRBV6-6 to TRBJ2-4; 8 bases line up with TRBD2. This receptor was identified in a man between 18 and 35 years old in good health. CDR3 sequence: CASTNAGGRWENIQYF. Here the CDR3 DNA reads TGTGCCAGCACAAACGCGGGGGGTCGGTGGGAAAACATTCAGTACTTC.